These T cell receptor beta chains were read from a single sample in a study of blood T cell repertoires in COVID-19. The assay was immunoSEQ multiplex PCR, and TCRdb's table has in-frame clones only and misses some. The table shows 180,000 or so clones, with roughly 86% occurring only once. The sample taken for sequencing was peripheral blood. These receptors were obtained from a man aged 40-50 years with active or convalescent COVID-19. CDR3s include the opening cysteine and the closing phenylalanine or tryptophan. A D gene is named only where the DNA matches it firmly. Part of the rows lack a size; the others show once, few, many or a class for expanded clones.

d_call j_call v_call clone_size cdr3_aa cdr3_nt
TRBD1 TRBJ2-7 TRBV11-1 . CASSLVQGIDEQYF TGTGCCAGCAGCTTAGTACAGGGGATCGACGAGCAGTACTTC
TRBD2 TRBJ2-5 TRBV7-7 . CASSSGTSGMETQYF TGTGCTAGCAGCTCCGGGACTAGCGGGATGGAGACCCAGTACTTC
. TRBJ2-1 TRBV24-1 few CATSDTVDLGGEQFF TGTGCCACCAGTGACACCGTCGACCTAGGCGGTGAGCAGTTCTTC
TRBD1 TRBJ2-5 TRBV30 . CAWSGTGVQETQYF TGTGCCTGGAGTGGGACAGGGGTCCAAGAGACCCAGTACTTC
. TRBJ2-7 TRBV6-6 . CASSLDNYEQYF TGTGCCAGCAGCCTGGACAACTACGAGCAGTACTTC
TRBD1 TRBJ1-1 TRBV4-2 few CASTPALGTGGGFTEAFF TGTGCCAGCACCCCAGCGCTGGGGACAGGGGGCGGATTCACTGAAGCTTTCTTT
. TRBJ1-1 TRBV30 . CAWSRGGEAFF TGTGCCTGGAGTAGGGGAGGTGAAGCTTTCTTT
. TRBJ2-5 TRBV10-2 . CASKEGVETQYF TGCGCCAGCAAGGAAGGGGTGGAGACCCAGTACTTC
TRBD1 TRBJ2-2 TRBV5-1 . CASSWMGTASTNTGELFF TGCGCCAGCAGCTGGATGGGGACAGCGTCTACGAACACCGGGGAGCTGTTTTTT
TRBD2 TRBJ2-3 TRBV9 . CASSSSGGTLLTQYF TGTGCCAGCAGCTCTAGCGGGGGCACCCTCTTAACGCAGTATTTT
. TRBJ1-2 TRBV28 . CASSPIGGDPNYGYTF TGTGCCAGCAGCCCGATTGGAGGGGATCCTAACTATGGCTACACCTTC
. TRBJ1-2 TRBV24-1 . CATSDSGGRGYTF TGTGCCACCAGTGATTCTGGCGGGAGGGGCTACACCTTC
TRBD2 TRBJ2-5 TRBV10-1 . CASSEFRLAGRLETQYF TGCGCCAGCAGTGAGTTTAGACTAGCGGGGAGGTTGGAGACCCAGTACTTC
. TRBJ1-5 TRBV2 few CASSDRRGGVDNQPQHF TGTGCCAGCAGTGATCGGAGGGGAGGGGTGGACAATCAGCCCCAGCATTTT
TRBD1 TRBJ1-1 TRBV6-6 few CASSRDRGATEAFF TGTGCCAGCAGCCGGGACAGGGGTGCCACTGAAGCTTTCTTT
. TRBJ2-1 TRBV5-1 . CASSLVPLNEQFF TGCGCCAGCAGCTTGGTCCCCCTCAATGAGCAGTTCTTC
TRBD1 TRBJ1-3 TRBV5-4 . CASSLAQGLGGNTIYF TGTGCCAGCAGCTTGGCACAGGGGCTCGGTGGAAACACCATATATTTT
TRBD1 TRBJ1-6 TRBV3-1/TRBV3-2 . CASSDGTGYDSPLHF TGTGCCAGCAGTGACGGGACAGGGTATGATTCACCCCTCCACTTT
. TRBJ1-1 TRBV19 . CASNPGAGMNTEAFF TGTGCCAGTAACCCCGGTGCAGGCATGAACACTGAAGCTTTCTTT
TRBD2 TRBJ2-7 TRBV7-9 once CASSLDSSGPYEQYF TGTGCCAGCAGCTTAGATAGTAGCGGGCCTTACGAGCAGTACTTC
TRBD1 TRBJ1-5 TRBV28 . CASSLSTGGREPQHF TGTGCCAGCAGTTTAAGCACAGGGGGTAGGGAGCCCCAGCATTTT
. TRBJ1-1 TRBV28 . CASSTRVNTEAFF TGTGCCAGCTCCACACGGGTTAACACTGAAGCTTTCTTT
TRBD1 TRBJ2-6 TRBV7-6 . CASSSSLGTGGAGANVLTF TGTGCCAGCAGCTCCTCCTTGGGGACAGGGGGCGCTGGGGCCAACGTCCTGACTTTC
. TRBJ1-4 TRBV5-4 . CASSLGGEKLFF TGTGCCAGCAGCTTGGGAGGTGAAAAACTGTTTTTT
TRBD1 TRBJ2-3 TRBV24-1 once CATSDPGQSTDTQYF TGTGCCACCAGTGATCCGGGACAGAGCACAGATACGCAGTATTTT
TRBD2 TRBJ2-3 TRBV5-6 . CASSLRLAGNTDTQYF TGTGCCAGCAGCTTGAGGCTAGCGGGAAACACAGATACGCAGTATTTT
TRBD1 TRBJ1-6 TRBV28 . CASISRWDRADSPLHF TGTGCCAGCATCTCCCGGTGGGACAGGGCGGACTCACCCCTCCACTTT
TRBD1 TRBJ1-2 TRBV4-1 . CASSPPATGGTYGYTF TGCGCCAGCAGCCCCCCGGCCACAGGGGGCACTTATGGCTACACCTTC
TRBD1 TRBJ2-2 TRBV2 once CASTGQGYTGELFF TGTGCCAGTACGGGACAGGGATACACCGGGGAGCTGTTTTTT
. TRBJ1-2 TRBV7-8 . CASSLTPNYGYTF TGTGCCAGCAGCCTTACACCAAACTATGGCTACACCTTC
. TRBJ2-1 TRBV9 . CASSAGLLSHEQFF TGTGCCAGCAGCGCCGGACTACTCTCCCATGAGCAGTTCTTC